This T cell receptor beta chain was retrieved from a study of blood T cell repertoires in COVID-19. Generated by immunoSEQ multiplex PCR, the TCRdb table keeps only in-frame clones and is missing some. The sample consists of about 140,000 clones, around 90% of them appearing once. With 5 bases clipped from V and 2 bases from J, the junction kept 6 bases outside the gene matches. There are 15 residues in the CDR3. Germline-derived CDR1 and CDR2 are SGHTA and FQGTGA. This TCR was recovered from a human donor with COVID-19, enrolled during active disease. The donor label of this sample is uncertain. This chain joins TRBV7-3 and TRBJ1-3, with 7 bases that match TRBD1. Input material: peripheral blood. The CDR3 region is CASSPQGGPGNTIYF. CDR3 DNA: TGTGCCAGCAGCCCCCAGGGGGGACCTGGAAACACCATATATTTT.